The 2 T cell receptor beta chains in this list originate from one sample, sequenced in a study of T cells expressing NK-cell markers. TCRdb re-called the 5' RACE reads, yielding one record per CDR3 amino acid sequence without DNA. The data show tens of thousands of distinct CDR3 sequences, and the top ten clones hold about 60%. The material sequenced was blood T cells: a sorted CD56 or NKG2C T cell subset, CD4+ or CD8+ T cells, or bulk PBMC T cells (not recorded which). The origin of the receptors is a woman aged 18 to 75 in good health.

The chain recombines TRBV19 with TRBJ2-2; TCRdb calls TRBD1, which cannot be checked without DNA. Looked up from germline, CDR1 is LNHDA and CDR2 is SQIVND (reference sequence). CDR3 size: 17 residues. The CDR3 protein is CASSIGPTGANTGELFF.

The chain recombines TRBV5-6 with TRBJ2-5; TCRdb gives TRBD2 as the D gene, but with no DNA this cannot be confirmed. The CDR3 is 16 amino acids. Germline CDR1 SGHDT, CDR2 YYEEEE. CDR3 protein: CASSERLAGYQETQYF.